These 6 T cell receptor beta chains were sequenced from one sample in a study of T cells in women clearing cervical HPV infection. Here immunoSEQ multiplex PCR was the method, and the copy in TCRdb shows in-frame clones only, minus some. The specimen's table records about 17,000 clones. The sample comprised blood buffy coat. Receptor source: a woman between 18 and 70 years old with a cervical HPV16 infection that either progressed to CIN3+ or cleared (not recorded which).

In the case of this clone: The read ends 3 residues early relative to the CDR3; the germline J gene fills the gap. The chain joins TRBV10-1 to TRBJ1-1; D unclear. This CDR3 has 15 amino acids. Germline CDR1 reads WNHNN; CDR2 reads SYGVQD (reference sequence). V shed 4 bases and J shed 1 base, with 13 bases lying between them. CDR3 region: CASSGPGMANTEAFF. The sequenced part of the CDR3 DNA is TGCGCCAGCAGTGGTCCAGGCATGGCGAACACTGAA.

Concerning this clone itself: The read finishes 3 residues shy of the CDR3 end, and the germline J gene is used to complete it. The J gene is TRBJ2-2, the V gene TRBV28; 9 bases match TRBD1. V gave up 2 bases and J gave up 3 bases; unmatched junction bases: 7. This CDR3 comprises 17 residues. Germline CDR1 is MDHEN and CDR2 is SYDVKM. The CDR3 spells CASSLPDRGLDTGELFF. CDR3 DNA (partial): TGTGCCAGCAGTTTACCCGACAGGGGGTTGGACACCGGGGAG.

Points on this clone: The CDR3 extends 3 residues past the end of the read, so its final part is completed from the germline J gene. This chain connects TRBV29-1 to TRBJ1-1; unclear D gene. CDR1 is SQVTM and CDR2 is ANQGSEA in the germline V gene. The CDR3 is 13 residues long. Trimming cost V 8 bases and J 4 bases, with 17 bases left between them. The sequenced CDR3 bases are TGCAGCCTCACGGTAGATATCGGCACTGAA. This gives the protein CSLTVDIGTE. The full CDR3 protein reads CSLTVDIGTEAFF.

Turning to this clone: The CDR3 end falls 3 residues outside the read, so it is completed with the germline J gene. The rearrangement joins TRBV30 to TRBJ2-1, with D maybe TRBD2 (6 bases). CDR1 GTSNPN and CDR2 SVGIG come from the germline V gene (reference sequence). V lost 5 bases, J lost 4 bases, and 9 bases lay in between. CDR3 length: 12 residues. The CDR3 DNA, read in part, is TGTGCCTGGGTGGGGGGATACAATGAG. Protein product: CAWVGGYNE. In full, the CDR3 is CAWVGGYNEQFF.

On this clone itself: With the read ending 3 residues before the CDR3 end, the germline J gene is used to fill in that end. The chain carries TRBV29-1 and TRBJ1-5, with D perhaps TRBD1 (6 bases). The CDR3 length is 17 residues. V lost 6 bases to trimming and J lost 0 bases, with 21 bases between them. Looked up from germline, CDR1 is SQVTM and CDR2 is ANQGSEA. The covered CDR3 bases are TGCAGCGTCCAGATCGGAGGGGGAGACTATAGCAATCAGCCC. This encodes CSVQIGGGDYSNQP. The full CDR3 protein is CSVQIGGGDYSNQPQHF.

Details on this clone: The read comes to an end 3 residues before the CDR3 does, leaving the germline J gene to fill in the end. V is TRBV19 and J is TRBJ1-1; D is ambiguous. CDR3 length equals 13 residues. V was pared by 3 bases and J by 1 base, with 6 bases between. Germline CDR1 reads LNHDA; CDR2 reads SQIVND (reference sequence). The CDR3 reads CASSMYGNTEAFF. The sequenced part of the CDR3 DNA is TGTGCCAGTAGTATGTACGGGAACACTGAA. Variable domain in full (rest from reference TRBV19 and TRBJ1-1): DGGITQSPKYLFRKEGQNVTLSCEQNLNHDAMYWYRQDPGQGLRLIYYSQIVNDFQKGDIAEGYSVSREKKESFPLTVTSAQKNPTAFYLCASSMYGNTEAFFGQGTRLTVV.